The T cell receptor (beta chain) under discussion was sequenced for a study of PD-1 blockade in classical Hodgkin lymphoma. Using immunoSEQ multiplex PCR, the repertoire was profiled, and TCRdb retains in-frame clones only, with some absent. Of some 25,000 clones in the sample, roughly four fifths were seen once. The CDR3 is 17 amino acids. V shed 0 bases and J shed 1 base, with 12 bases lying between them. Germline V gene sequence: CDR1 LNHDA, CDR2 SQIVND (reference sequence). Study findings and constraints: Exclusion covered patients beginning nivolumab under 1 year post-ASCT. The study found complete responders had baseline diversity similar to newly diagnosed patients.

Comments on this clone: What it binds is unknown.

Every patient had relapsed following autologous stem cell transplantation, and cohorts differed in brentuximab vedotin exposure. This TCR was recovered from a human donor with classical Hodgkin lymphoma. The sample here was peripheral blood mononuclear cells (PBMCs), taken before the second cycle of nivolumab. V usage is TRBV19 and J usage is TRBJ2-2; TRBD1 is a possible D gene (5 bases). CDR3 protein: CASSIDRRQKNTGELFF. In nucleotides, the CDR3 is TGTGCCAGTAGTATAGATCGGCGACAGAAGAACACCGGGGAGCTGTTTTTT.